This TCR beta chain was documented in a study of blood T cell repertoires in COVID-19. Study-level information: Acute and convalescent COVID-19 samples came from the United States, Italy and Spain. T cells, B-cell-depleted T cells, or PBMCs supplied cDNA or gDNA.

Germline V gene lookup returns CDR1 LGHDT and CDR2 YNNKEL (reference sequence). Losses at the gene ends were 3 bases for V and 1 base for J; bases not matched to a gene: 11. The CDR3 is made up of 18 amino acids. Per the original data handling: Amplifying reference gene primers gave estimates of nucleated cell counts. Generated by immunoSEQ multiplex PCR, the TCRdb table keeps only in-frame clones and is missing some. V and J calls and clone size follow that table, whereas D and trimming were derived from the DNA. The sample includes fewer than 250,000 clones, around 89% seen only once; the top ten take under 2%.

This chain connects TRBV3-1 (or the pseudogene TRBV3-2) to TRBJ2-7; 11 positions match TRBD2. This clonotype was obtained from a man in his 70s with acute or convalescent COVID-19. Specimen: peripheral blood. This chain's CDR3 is CASSHPLSGTSGSYEQYF. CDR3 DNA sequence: TGTGCCAGCAGCCACCCGTTGAGCGGGACTAGCGGATCCTACGAGCAGTACTTC.